This TCR beta chain was sequenced in a study of control samples from healthy donors and cancer patients. The CDR3 is 15 residues long. CDR1 is LNHDA and CDR2 is SQIVND in the germline V gene (reference sequence). The junction had 10 bases not matched to a gene; V was cut back by 7 bases and J by 4 bases. Libraries were prepared by immunoSEQ multiplex PCR; TCRdb keeps only in-frame clonotypes and omits some of them. The sample contains over 100,000 clones, about 91% of which appear only once. The V and J genes are TRBV19 and TRBJ1-5, with 7 bases lining up with TRBD1. Material: blood. The TCR was taken from a woman aged 18-29 years in good health. CDR3 amino acids: CASTQSGGGNQPQHF. The CDR3 nucleotides read TGTGCCAGTACTCAATCAGGGGGGGGGAATCAGCCCCAGCATTTT.